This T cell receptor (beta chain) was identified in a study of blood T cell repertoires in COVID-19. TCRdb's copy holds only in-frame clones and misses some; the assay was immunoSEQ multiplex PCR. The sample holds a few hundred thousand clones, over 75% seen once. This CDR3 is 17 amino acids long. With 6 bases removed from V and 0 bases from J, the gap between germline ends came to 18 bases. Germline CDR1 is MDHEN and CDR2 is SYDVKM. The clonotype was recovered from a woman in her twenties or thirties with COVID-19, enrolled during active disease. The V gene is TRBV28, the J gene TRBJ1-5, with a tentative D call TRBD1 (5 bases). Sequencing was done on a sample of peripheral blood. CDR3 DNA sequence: TGTGCCAGCAGCCTCGCCCGGGGGTCTAATAGCAATCAGCCCCAGCATTTT. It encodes CASSLARGSNSNQPQHF.